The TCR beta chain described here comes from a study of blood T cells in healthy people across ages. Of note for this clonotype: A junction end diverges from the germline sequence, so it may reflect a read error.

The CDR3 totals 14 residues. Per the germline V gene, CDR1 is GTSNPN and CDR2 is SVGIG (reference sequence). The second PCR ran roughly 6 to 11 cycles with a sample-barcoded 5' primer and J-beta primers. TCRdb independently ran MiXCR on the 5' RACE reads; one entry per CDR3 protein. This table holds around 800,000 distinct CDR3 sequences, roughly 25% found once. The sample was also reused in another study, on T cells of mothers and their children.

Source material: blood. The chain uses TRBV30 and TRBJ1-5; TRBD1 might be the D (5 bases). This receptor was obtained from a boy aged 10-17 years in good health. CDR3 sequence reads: CTWSVLQGEQPQHF. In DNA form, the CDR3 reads TGTACCTGGAGTGTATTGCAGGGCGAGCAGCCCCAGCATTTT.